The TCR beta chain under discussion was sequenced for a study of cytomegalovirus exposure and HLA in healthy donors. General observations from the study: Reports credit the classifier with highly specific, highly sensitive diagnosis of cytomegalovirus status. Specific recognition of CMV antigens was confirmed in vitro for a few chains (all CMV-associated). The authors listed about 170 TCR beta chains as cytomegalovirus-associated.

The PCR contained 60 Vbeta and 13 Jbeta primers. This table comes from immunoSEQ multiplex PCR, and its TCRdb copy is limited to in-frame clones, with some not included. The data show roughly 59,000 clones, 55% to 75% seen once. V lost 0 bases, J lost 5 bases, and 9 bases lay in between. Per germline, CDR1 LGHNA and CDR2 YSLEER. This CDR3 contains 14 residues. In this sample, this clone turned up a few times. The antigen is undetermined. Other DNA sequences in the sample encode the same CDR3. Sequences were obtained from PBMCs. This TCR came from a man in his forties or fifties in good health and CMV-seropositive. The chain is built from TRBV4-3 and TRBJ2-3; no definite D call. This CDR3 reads CASSQDQAGDTQYF. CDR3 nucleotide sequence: TGCGCCAGCAGCCAAGATCAAGCAGGAGATACGCAGTATTTT.